This is a list of T cell receptor beta chains from one sample in a study of control samples from healthy donors and cancer patients. Sequencing was performed with immunoSEQ multiplex PCR; in TCRdb, only in-frame clones are kept and a portion is missing. In the table there are around 57,000 clones, 75% to 95% of which are singletons. Material: PBMCs. The receptors here all came from a man aged 25 to 45 with colorectal cancer. Both conserved end residues are part of each CDR3. Each record gives: CDR3 length, D gene, clone size, J gene, V gene, CDR3 DNA, CDR3 protein. D genes are given only for firm matches. Only some rows state a clone size, as once, few, many or a class for expanded clones.

>15|TRBD1|NA|TRBJ1-1|TRBV25-1
TGTGCCAGCAGTGAACCGGGACAGCGGGGAACTGAAGCTTTCTTT
CASSEPGQRGTEAFF
>17|NA|NA|TRBJ2-2|TRBV6-2/TRBV6-3
TGTGCCAGCAGTTATGGCGTGGGGGCTACGAACACCGGGGAGCTGTTTTTT
CASSYGVGATNTGELFF
>16|NA|NA|TRBJ1-6|TRBV30
TGTGCCTGGAGTTGGCGAGACACCTCCTATAATTCACCCCTCCACTTT
CAWSWRDTSYNSPLHF
>13|NA|NA|TRBJ1-3|TRBV12-3/TRBV12-4
TGTGCCAGCAGGATCGGCTCTGGAAACACCATATATTTT
CASRIGSGNTIYF
>14|NA|NA|TRBJ2-7|TRBV4-3
TGCGCCAGCAGCCAGAGGCACAGCGCCTACGAGCAGTACTTC
CASSQRHSAYEQYF
>14|NA|NA|TRBJ1-1|TRBV5-1
TGCGCCAGCAGCTCCCTGGTGGGGAACACTGAAGCTTTCTTT
CASSSLVGNTEAFF
>14|NA|NA|TRBJ2-3|TRBV7-6
TGTGCCAGCAGCTCCACCCCCGAGACAGATACGCAGTATTTT
CASSSTPETDTQYF
>16|NA|once|TRBJ2-1|TRBV6-2/TRBV6-3
TGTGCCAGCAGTTTAAGGGTAGGGCTTATAGACAATGAGCAGTTCTTC
CASSLRVGLIDNEQFF
>14|NA|few|TRBJ1-1|TRBV7-9
TGTGCCAGCAGCTTAGAACAGGGGAACACTGAAGCTTTCTTT
CASSLEQGNTEAFF
>13|NA|NA|TRBJ2-3|TRBV24-1
TGTGCCACCAGTGATTTTAGCCTAGATACGCAGTATTTT
CATSDFSLDTQYF
>13|NA|NA|TRBJ1-1|TRBV6-4
TGTGCCAGTCGGGACGGACCGAACACTGAAGCTTTCTTT
CASRDGPNTEAFF
>15|NA|once|TRBJ1-6|TRBV9
TGTGCCAGCAGCGTAGATCCGGGCAGCAATTCACCCCTCCACTTT
CASSVDPGSNSPLHF
>13|NA|NA|TRBJ1-2|TRBV27
TGTGCCAGCAGCCAAAACTCGTGGGGGGGCTACACCTTC
CASSQNSWGGYTF
>16|NA|NA|TRBJ1-3|TRBV19
TGTGCCAGTAGCGCCCCAGGGAGGGTCGCTGGAAACACCATATATTTT
CASSAPGRVAGNTIYF
>15|NA|NA|TRBJ1-4|TRBV27
TGTGCCAGCAGTTTACAGGGGCAAGTGTATGAAAAACTGTTTTTT
CASSLQGQVYEKLFF
>16|NA|NA|TRBJ1-4|TRBV11-2
TGTGCCAGCAGCTCCCACGGTTATGGGGCCGAGGAAAAACTGTTTTTT
CASSSHGYGAEEKLFF
>16|TRBD1|NA|TRBJ2-2|TRBV4-3
TGCGCCAGCAGCCAAGGGCTGGACAGGGCAACCGGGGAGCTGTTTTTT
CASSQGLDRATGELFF
>15|TRBD1|NA|TRBJ1-1|TRBV5-1
TGCGCCAGCAGTCGGGGACAGGGGGCTTGGGCTGAAGCTTTCTTT
CASSRGQGAWAEAFF
>21|NA|NA|TRBJ1-5|TRBV30
TGTGCCTGGAGTGTACGGGCCTTACAGGGCCTGCGAGATATGAACAATCAGCCCCAGCATTTT
CAWSVRALQGLRDMNNQPQHF
>15|NA|few|TRBJ1-2|TRBV7-8
TGTGCCAGCAGCCCCCGCTTCAGGGGAATCTATGGCTACACCTTC
CASSPRFRGIYGYTF
>15|TRBD2|NA|TRBJ2-3|TRBV6-5
TGTGCCAGCAGCTCTAAGCGGGGGGGCCCAGATACGCAGTATTTT
CASSSKRGGPDTQYF
>16|NA|NA|TRBJ1-2|TRBV11-2
TGTGCCAGCAGCCCCCTTACGGGGGGTCAATCCAATGGCTACACCTTC
CASSPLTGGQSNGYTF
>14|NA|NA|TRBJ1-2|TRBV29-1
TGCAGCGTTCGGGACGCTTGGATTGCCTATGGCTACACCTTC
CSVRDAWIAYGYTF
>13|NA|NA|TRBJ1-2|TRBV7-9
TGTGCCAGCAGCTTAGAATTTGTTTATGGCTACACCTTC
CASSLEFVYGYTF
>14|NA|few|TRBJ1-1|TRBV24-1
TGTGCCACCCGTTCCTCTTTAGGGAACACTGAAGCTTTCTTT
CATRSSLGNTEAFF
>17|NA|NA|TRBJ2-1|TRBV5-1
TGCGCCAGCAGCTTGGATACACAGGGCCCCAACTCAGGTGAGCAGTTCTTC
CASSLDTQGPNSGEQFF
>17|NA|NA|TRBJ2-1|TRBV11-2
TGTGCCAGCAGCTTAATACAGCCCCACCAACTCCTCGATGAGCAGTTCTTC
CASSLIQPHQLLDEQFF
>15|TRBD1|NA|TRBJ2-3|TRBV12-5
TGTGCTAGTGGTTTGGTAGGACAGGGCACAGATACGCAGTATTTT
CASGLVGQGTDTQYF
>13|NA|NA|TRBJ2-7|TRBV27
TGTGCCAGCGCAGTAAACATCGCCTACGAGCAGTACTTC
CASAVNIAYEQYF
>14|NA|NA|TRBJ2-7|TRBV29-1
TGCAGCGTTGTAAGGCAGGATCGACCCTACGAGCAGTACTTC
CSVVRQDRPYEQYF
>15|TRBD1|NA|TRBJ2-3|TRBV7-2
TGTGCCAGCAGCCTCCGACAGGGGTCCGTTTATACGCAGTATTTT
CASSLRQGSVYTQYF
>13|NA|NA|TRBJ1-6|TRBV5-5
TGTGCCAGCAGCTTTGACTTACAATCACCCCTCCACTTT
CASSFDLQSPLHF
>14|TRBD1|NA|TRBJ2-1|TRBV5-4
TGTGCCAGCAGCCTCTTGACAGGGGACAATGAGCAGTTCTTC
CASSLLTGDNEQFF
>14|TRBD1|NA|TRBJ2-7|TRBV6-5
TGTGCCAGCAGTCGGGACAGATTCTCCTACGAGCAGTACTTC
CASSRDRFSYEQYF
>16|NA|NA|TRBJ1-3|TRBV9
TGTGCCAGCAGCGTAGATCGGGGAGCTACTGGAAACACCATATATTTT
CASSVDRGATGNTIYF
>13|NA|once|TRBJ2-1|TRBV9
TGTGCCAGCAGCGTAGATGTGGTCGATGAGCAGTTCTTC
CASSVDVVDEQFF
>12|NA|NA|TRBJ1-3|TRBV5-1
TGCGCCAGCAGCTTGCGAGGGGACACCATATATTTT
CASSLRGDTIYF
>17|TRBD2|few|TRBJ2-1|TRBV4-2
TGTGCCAGCAGCCAAGATGGTGCCCTCGCGGGAGAGAATGAGCAGTTCTTC
CASSQDGALAGENEQFF
>19|NA|NA|TRBJ2-1|TRBV20-1
TGCAGTGCTAGTCACCCTCGCGGGGACCTTCCTCGAGGGTACAATGAGCAGTTCTTC
CSASHPRGDLPRGYNEQFF
>17|TRBD1|NA|TRBJ1-2|TRBV5-4
TGTGCCAGCAGCACAATGACAGGGAGGAGCTCTAACTATGGCTACACCTTC
CASSTMTGRSSNYGYTF
>13|NA|NA|TRBJ2-2|TRBV6-5
TGTGCCAGCACGTGGAGACAATCCGGGGAGCTGTTTTTT
CASTWRQSGELFF
>17|NA|once|TRBJ2-3|TRBV19
TGTGCCAGTAGTGCCGCAGGGGCCCAGGGTGGTGGTGATACGCAGTATTTT
CASSAAGAQGGGDTQYF
>13|TRBD1|once|TRBJ1-1|TRBV10-2
TGCGCCAGCAGTGAAGCTACAGGGGGCGAAGCTTTCTTT
CASSEATGGEAFF
>18|NA|NA|TRBJ2-6|TRBV7-6
TGTGCCAGCAGCTTAGTAAGGGTCCCTCAGGGAGGGGCCAACGTCCTGACTTTC
CASSLVRVPQGGANVLTF
>14|NA|NA|TRBJ1-2|TRBV6-2/TRBV6-3
TGTGCCAGCAGCAGACTCGCTTGGGACGATGGCTACACCTTC
CASSRLAWDDGYTF